Listed below are T cell receptor beta chains from one sample, sequenced in a study of T cells in localized non-small cell lung cancer. The method was immunoSEQ multiplex PCR; TCRdb's version includes in-frame clones alone and lacks a portion of them. The sample holds 25,000 to 30,000 clones, 91% seen once. The sample in question was peripheral blood, obtained before any cancer treatment. The receptor set was obtained from a female donor at least 60 years old with stage I lung adenocarcinoma. Each CDR3 is given without its conserved first and last residue. A D gene is named only where the DNA matches it firmly.

v_call	d_call	j_call	cdr3_aa
TRBV28	NA	TRBJ1-2	ASSFGQYYGYT
TRBV28	NA	TRBJ1-2	ASSGGGYGYT
TRBV4-1	NA	TRBJ1-4	ASTRGLATNEKLF
TRBV14	NA	TRBJ2-2	ASSQGLAVNAGELF
TRBV5-6	TRBD1	TRBJ2-5	ASSSMGQRQETQY
TRBV6-5	NA	TRBJ1-1	ASSWISESTEAF
TRBV2	TRBD1	TRBJ1-3	ASSPDRGLGNTIY
TRBV10-3	NA	TRBJ1-4	AIRAEEKLF
TRBV7-8	TRBD2	TRBJ2-5	ASSRLVGGGKETQY
TRBV28	NA	TRBJ2-7	ASSLWAYEQY
TRBV18	NA	TRBJ1-1	ASRRGAGLDTEAF
TRBV7-9	NA	TRBJ2-3	ASSGSWRSTDTQY
TRBV18	NA	TRBJ1-5	ASSPPNQPQH
TRBV27	TRBD2	TRBJ2-7	ASSYGGGLTKQY
TRBV11-2	NA	TRBJ2-3	ASSLYVTSTDTQY
TRBV6-1	NA	TRBJ2-1	ASSDLPKEQF
TRBV7-2	TRBD1	TRBJ1-1	ASLPTGTVNTEAF
TRBV6-1	NA	TRBJ1-1	ASSDGTFAHTEAF
TRBV11-2	NA	TRBJ2-3	ASSPDGRPGGTQY
TRBV5-8	TRBD1	TRBJ2-7	ASSLRDSYEQY
TRBV7-7	TRBD2	TRBJ2-5	ASSLGLAGETQY
TRBV11-2	NA	TRBJ2-7	ASSLVADEQY
TRBV11-1	NA	TRBJ2-3	ASREGADRFTDTQY
TRBV4-1	NA	TRBJ1-5	ASSQKPTGTDLGNQPQH
TRBV5-1	NA	TRBJ2-3	ASSLGADTQY
TRBV28	NA	TRBJ1-4	ASSLLLSEKLF
TRBV28	NA	TRBJ1-1	ASSLAGPGDTEAF
TRBV19	TRBD1	TRBJ1-2	ASSFDPDRGVFGYT
TRBV29-1	NA	TRBJ1-5	SVGTGRPPQPQH
TRBV11-3	NA	TRBJ2-5	ASSWGLGDETQY
TRBV28	NA	TRBJ1-1	ASSSNTEAF
TRBV28	NA	TRBJ2-7	ASSLTAWEQY
TRBV10-3	NA	TRBJ2-7	ATKWGRVDEQY
TRBV18	NA	TRBJ2-7	ASSPGGHEQY
TRBV2	NA	TRBJ2-6	ASRRPSGANVLT
TRBV4-1	NA	TRBJ1-2	ASSLGGSRDYGYT
TRBV5-4	NA	TRBJ1-3	ASSRGVAGNTIY
TRBV28	NA	TRBJ1-2	ASRQTGSGYT
TRBV2	TRBD2	TRBJ2-7	ASREGLAGPYEQY
TRBV2	NA	TRBJ1-4	ASSPQGSNEKLF
TRBV7-7	NA	TRBJ2-2	ASSRGPLGTGELF
TRBV9	NA	TRBJ2-2	ASSVAGTPSTGELF
TRBV5-1	TRBD1	TRBJ2-5	ASSLQGEETQY
TRBV30	TRBD2	TRBJ2-5	AWSAPGGSQETQY
TRBV5-6	TRBD1	TRBJ2-3	ASNSGTVRIDTQY
TRBV28	NA	TRBJ1-2	ASSLSNTDGYT
TRBV10-3	TRBD1	TRBJ1-4	AISRDSINEKLF
TRBV19	TRBD1	TRBJ2-6	ASSRDRGVGGANVLT